These 10 T cell receptor beta chains share one sample of origin, sequenced in a study of blood T cells in healthy people across ages. Then a second PCR, running about 6 to 12 cycles, was carried out with a sample-barcoded 5' primer and a J-beta primer mix. TCRdb independently ran MiXCR on the 5' RACE reads; one entry per CDR3 protein. The data hold 800,000 to 950,000 distinct CDR3 sequences, with almost 30% observed a single time. A further study also used this sample, focusing on T cells of mothers and their children.

Sequencing was performed on blood. These receptor sequences come from a woman in her 40s in good health.

This clonotype was seen many times. The gene calls are TRBV5-1 and TRBJ2-4; D remains unclear. The CDR3 is made up of 15 amino acids. Between the trimmed V and J ends, which lost 0 bases and 0 bases, there was a span of 7 bases. Germline V lookup: CDR1 SGHRS, CDR2 YFSETQ. The CDR3 region has the DNA TGCGCCAGCAGCTTGGAGGATATAGCCAAAAACATTCAGTACTTC. Translating gives CASSLEDIAKNIQYF.

This clonotype was detected many times. This chain connects TRBV3-1 to TRBJ2-7; 7 bases match TRBD2. V shed 4 bases, J shed 7 bases, and the junction held 4 bases outside the gene matches. Per the germline V gene, CDR1 is LGHDT and CDR2 is YNNKEL (reference sequence). The CDR3 is 12 amino acids. CDR3 nucleotide sequence: TGTGCCAGCAGCCCCCTGGGGGGGGAGCAGTACTTC. It translates to CASSPLGGEQYF.

As concerns this clonotype: A read error may account for a junction end that differs from germline. V is TRBV24-1 and J is TRBJ1-2, with 7 bases lining up with TRBD1. Germline CDR1 reads KGHDR; CDR2 reads SFDVKD. The CDR3 is made up of 14 amino acids. The CDR3 DNA sequence: TGTGCCACCAGTGACGCTGACAGGGTGACTGGCCACACCTTC. Translating it yields CATSDADRVTGHTF.

The genes are TRBV3-1 and TRBJ1-1; no firm D call. The germline V and J ends were trimmed by 7 bases and 4 bases, with 19 bases remaining between them. The CDR3 is made up of 15 amino acids. The germline gives CDR1 LGHDT, CDR2 YNNKEL (reference sequence). In DNA form, the CDR3 reads TGTGCCAGCATGGAGACCTACACTCGAGGCACTGAAGCTTTCTTT. It codes for CASMETYTRGTEAFF.

This clonotype showed up just a few times. V usage is TRBV7-9 and J usage is TRBJ2-1, with 8 bases that match TRBD2. This CDR3 is built from 12 residues. Germline loops: CDR1 SEHNR, CDR2 FQNEAQ (reference sequence). V shed 11 bases and J 8 bases; nucleotides not matched to a gene: 8. The CDR3: CASSGGGDEQFF. The CDR3 coding sequence is TGTGCCTCAAGCGGGGGCGGGGATGAGCAGTTCTTC.

There are a few counts of this clonotype. The chain combines TRBV5-4 with TRBJ2-3; possibly TRBD2 for D (6 bases). V lost 7 bases, J lost 4 bases, and 19 bases lay in between. This CDR3 is built from 15 residues. Germline V gives CDR1 SGHNT, CDR2 YYREEE (reference sequence). CDR3: CASRLQGLPPDTQYF. The CDR3 DNA reads as TGTGCCAGCCGCCTCCAGGGACTCCCTCCAGATACGCAGTATTTT. Based on the CDR3 plus reference TRBV5-4 and TRBJ2-3, the full variable domain is ETGVTQSPTHLIKTRGQQVTLRCSSQSGHNTVSWYQQALGQGPQFIFQYYREEENGRGNFPPRFSGLQFPNYSSELNVNALELDDSALYLCASRLQGLPPDTQYFGPGTRLTVL.

In this sample, this clonotype turned up many times. The rearrangement links TRBV5-1 to TRBJ2-6, with D maybe TRBD1 (6 bases). Germline CDR1 SGHRS, CDR2 YFSETQ. The V and J ends lost 2 bases and 3 bases respectively, with 9 bases between them. The CDR3 sequence is 15 residues long. CDR3 amino acids: CASSFTGNGANVLTF. The DNA of the CDR3 is TGCGCCAGCAGCTTCACAGGGAATGGGGCCAACGTCCTGACTTTC.

This clonotype was detected many times. The CDR3 nucleotides are TGTGCCAGCAGCTTAGTGTTCAGGACTAGCGGGGGAGAGACCCAGTACTTC. Amino acid sequence: CASSLVFRTSGGETQYF. The chain couples TRBV7-8 to TRBJ2-5; 13 bases line up with TRBD2. With 1 base clipped from V and 4 bases from J, the junction kept 6 bases outside the gene matches. This CDR3 has 17 amino acids. Germline loops: CDR1 SGHVS, CDR2 FQNEAQ.

This clonotype has a count of ten or more. This sequence joins TRBV7-2 and TRBJ2-7; 12 nucleotides align to TRBD1. The J segment lost 6 bases and the V segment lost 5 bases, leaving 5 bases of the junction unmatched. The CDR3 has 14 residues. Germline V CDR1 and CDR2: SGHTA, FQGNSA. This CDR3 is CASSTGTGGAEQYF. The CDR3 DNA reads TGTGCCAGCAGCACCGGGACAGGGGGCGCCGAGCAGTACTTC.

There are many counts of this clonotype. The CDR3 reads CSVAGGRNYGYTF. Written as DNA, the CDR3 is TGCAGCGTGGCAGGGGGTAGGAACTATGGCTACACCTTC. The chain is built from TRBV29-1 and TRBJ1-2; 7 nucleotides agree with TRBD1. This CDR3 comprises 13 residues. Germline V gene data show CDR1 as SQVTM and CDR2 as ANQGSEA. V dropped 6 bases and J dropped 2; count of bases not matched to a gene: 6.